These 27 T cell receptor beta chains came from one sample sequenced in a study of T cells after yellow fever vaccination. In TCRdb, the 5' RACE reads were re-called with MiXCR into one record per CDR3 protein. The table records 20,000 to 25,000 distinct CDR3 sequences, 5.2% of them present only once. The sequenced sample was PBMCs, either bulk or a sorted T-cell subset (CD4+, CD8+, memory, or dextramer-sorted; not recorded which), obtained about 49 days after the first yellow fever vaccination. The source of these receptors is a man aged 18 to 35 who received the YFV17D yellow fever vaccine.

This clonotype was observed many times. The V gene is TRBV5-5, the J gene TRBJ1-5, with 11 bases lining up with TRBD1. The ends lost 5 bases at V and 7 bases at J; junction bases unmatched: 8. The length of the CDR3 is 15 residues. Germline CDR1 SGHKS, CDR2 YYEKEE (reference sequence). The CDR3 nucleotides are TGTGCCAGCAGGTCGGACAGGGGGCCGGGGCAGCCCCAGCATTTT. Translation: CASRSDRGPGQPQHF.

Regarding this clonotype: This clone may be a read error of a much larger clone one base away. The chain combines TRBV28 with TRBJ2-3; D possibly corresponds to TRBD1 (6 bases). Germline V gene sequence: CDR1 MDHEN, CDR2 SYDVKM. The CDR3 covers 16 residues. V was trimmed by 3 bases and J by 0 bases, leaving 13 bases between them. CDR3 nucleotide sequence: TGTGCCAGCAGTTTCCCCGGGACACTGAGCACAGATACGCAGTATTTT. Amino acids: CASSFPGTLSTDTQYF.

This clonotype was counted ten times or more. CDR3 sequence (DNA): TGTGCCAGCACCAGGGGACAGTTAAATGAAAAACTGTTTTTT. Amino acid sequence: CASTRGQLNEKLFF. This chain connects TRBV7-2 to TRBJ1-4; 7 nucleotides line up with TRBD1. Germline assignment: CDR1 SGHTA and CDR2 FQGNSA. V lost 7 bases, J lost 5 bases, and 7 bases stayed unmatched. The CDR3 has 14 amino acids.

This clonotype has at least ten counts. The J gene is TRBJ1-5, the V gene TRBV6-2 or TRBV6-3; D possibly corresponds to TRBD1 (5 bases). Germline lookup yields CDR1 MNHEY and CDR2 SVGEGT. The V end was cut by 6 bases, the J end by 0 bases, with 12 bases between. The CDR3 has 15 residues. CDR3 in DNA: TGTGCCAGCAGCCGAGGGACGATTAGCAATCAGCCCCAGCATTTT. It is translated as CASSRGTISNQPQHF.

This clonotype was seen ten or more times. V gene TRBV10-3 combines with J gene TRBJ2-1; D may be TRBD1 (5 bases). V was clipped by 0 bases and J by 4 bases, with 13 bases between them. The CDR3 sequence is 16 residues long. Germline CDR1 ENHRY, CDR2 SYGVKD. The CDR3 loop reads CAISESEQEIYNEQFF. CDR3 DNA: TGTGCCATCAGTGAGTCAGAACAGGAGATTTACAATGAGCAGTTCTTC.

This clonotype was counted many times. The V call is TRBV7-2, the J call TRBJ2-5, with a tentative D call TRBD1 (8 bases). V lost 4 bases, J lost 4 bases, and 13 bases lay in between. The germline V gene has CDR1 SGHTA and CDR2 FQGNSA. The CDR3 loop spans 14 amino acids. The CDR3 nucleotides are TGTGCCAGCAGCTATACAGGGGGGGCAGAGACCCAGTACTTC. Residues: CASSYTGGAETQYF.

In this sample, this clonotype turned up many times. The chain carries TRBV5-1 and TRBJ1-6; D may be TRBD1 (6 bases). V lost 4 bases, J lost 5 bases, and 10 bases lay in between. The CDR3 runs to 14 residues. In germline, CDR1 is SGHRS, CDR2 YFSETQ. CDR3 in amino acids: CASSPQGHNSPLHF. Here the CDR3 DNA reads TGCGCCAGCAGCCCACAGGGACATAATTCACCCCTCCACTTT.

This clonotype was seen ten or more times. V is TRBV30 and J is TRBJ2-7, with TRBD1 identical over 9 bases. The CDR3 totals 13 residues. V trimming: 5 bases; J trimming: 2 bases; junction bases outside the gene matches: 4. Germline V gene lookup returns CDR1 GTSNPN and CDR2 SVGIG (reference sequence). CDR3 region: CAWAGTGTYEQYF. Written as DNA, the CDR3 is TGTGCCTGGGCTGGGACAGGGACCTACGAGCAGTACTTC.

At least ten counts were recorded for this clonotype. The chain recombines TRBV10-3 with TRBJ2-5; D is possibly TRBD2 (7 bases). Trimming pared 6 bases from V and 1 base from J, leaving 12 bases between. The CDR3 has 14 amino acids. Per germline, CDR1 ENHRY and CDR2 SYGVKD. CDR3 protein: CAIRAGAFQETQYF. CDR3 nucleotide sequence: TGTGCCATCAGGGCGGGGGCCTTCCAAGAGACCCAGTACTTC.

This clonotype was observed at least ten times. The CDR3 nucleotides read TGTGCCTGGAGCAGCTCCTATAATTCACCCCTCCACTTT. Amino acid sequence: CAWSSSYNSPLHF. The chain has TRBV30 and TRBJ1-6; D unresolved. Per the germline V gene, CDR1 is GTSNPN and CDR2 is SVGIG (reference sequence). Trimming removed 3 bases from V and 0 bases from J, with 3 bases in between. The CDR3 loop spans 13 amino acids.

This clonotype was found a few times. The genes are TRBV11-3 and TRBJ1-1; TRBD1 is a possible D gene (5 bases). Germline V gene data show CDR1 as SGHNT and CDR2 as YENEEA. The V gene lost 4 bases and the J gene lost 8 bases, with 11 bases spanning the gap. The CDR3 sequence is 12 residues long. Written as DNA, the CDR3 is TGTGCCAGCAGCTCCGACGGGGGAGAAGCTTTCTTT. Translated, it gives CASSSDGGEAFF.

About this clonotype: A much bigger clone sits one base away, suggesting this may be a read error. V gene TRBV20-1 combines with J gene TRBJ2-1, with 13 bases aligning to TRBD2. The CDR3 totals 15 residues. Trimming at V came to 5 bases and at J to 9 bases, leaving 10 bases not matched to a gene. CDR1 is DFQATT, CDR2 SNEGSKA, per germline (reference sequence). The CDR3 DNA reads TGCAGTGCTGGAGTTCCGGGACTAGCGGGATCTGAGCAGTTCTTC. Amino acids: CSAGVPGLAGSEQFF.

There are many counts of this clonotype. The chain combines TRBV7-9 with TRBJ2-2; D might be TRBD1 (5 bases). The V gene lost 4 bases and the J gene lost 6 bases, with 12 bases spanning the gap. This CDR3 contains 14 residues. The V gene's germline CDR1 is SEHNR and CDR2 FQNEAQ (reference sequence). The DNA for the CDR3 is TGTGCCAGCAGCTCCCAGGGCGGACCCGGGGAGCTGTTTTTT. It is translated as CASSSQGGPGELFF.

There are many counts of this clonotype. The chain joins TRBV5-1 to TRBJ2-3, with D possibly being TRBD1 (5 bases). The V gene's germline CDR1 is SGHRS and CDR2 YFSETQ. This CDR3 spans 14 amino acids. V was clipped by 4 bases and J by 0 bases, with 9 bases between them. CDR3 residues: CASSVGPSTDTQYF. The CDR3 bases are TGCGCCAGCAGCGTGGGGCCTAGCACAGATACGCAGTATTTT.

This clonotype was seen repeatedly, ten times or more. The chain recombines TRBV7-9 with TRBJ2-1, with 13 bases that match TRBD2. The CDR3 totals 16 residues. From germline, CDR1 is SEHNR and CDR2 FQNEAQ (reference sequence). The V and J ends lost 5 bases and 4 bases, in that order; junction bases with no gene match: 5. CDR3 region: CASSPSGLAGYNEQFF. DNA for the CDR3: TGTGCCAGCAGCCCGTCGGGACTAGCGGGATACAATGAGCAGTTCTTC.

This clonotype was counted at least ten times. The genes are TRBV5-4 and TRBJ2-1; either TRBD1 or TRBD2 may supply D (6 bases each). The CDR3 spans 15 residues. Deletions cut 6 bases from V and 4 bases from J, with 17 bases between. Germline CDR1 and CDR2: SGHNT and YYREEE (reference sequence). CDR3 nucleotides: TGTGCCAGCAAAGAGGGGGGCCCGTGGTACAATGAGCAGTTCTTC. The encoded protein is CASKEGGPWYNEQFF.

In this sample, this clonotype turned up many times. V gene TRBV4-2 combines with J gene TRBJ2-3; 15 bases agree with TRBD2. The CDR3 extends over 19 amino acids. V trimming: 1 base; J trimming: 2 bases; junction bases outside the gene matches: 7. Germline assignment: CDR1 LGHNA and CDR2 YNFKEQ. The CDR3 spells CASSQAGTSGGLSTDTQYF. CDR3 DNA sequence: TGTGCCAGCAGCCAAGCCGGGACTAGCGGGGGGCTTTCCACAGATACGCAGTATTTT.

The sample holds many counts of this clonotype. The chain uses TRBV7-8 and TRBJ2-5; TRBD1 matches at 8 bases. CDR1 and CDR2 (germline): SGHVS, FQNEAQ. Losses at the gene ends were 4 bases for V and 4 bases for J; bases not matched to a gene: 8. CDR3 length: 15 amino acids. CDR3 nucleotides: TGTGCCAGCAGCTCAAATGCAGGGGGCGCAGAGACCCAGTACTTC. Protein: CASSSNAGGAETQYF.

This clonotype appeared many times. V and J are TRBV5-1 and TRBJ2-7; D uncertain. The V gene lost 1 base and the J gene lost 1 base, with 9 bases spanning the gap. The CDR3 totals 14 residues. Germline V gene sequence: CDR1 SGHRS, CDR2 YFSETQ. The CDR3 loop is CASSLISRSYEQYF. CDR3 coding DNA: TGCGCCAGCAGCTTGATCTCCAGATCCTACGAGCAGTACTTC.

This clonotype was detected only a few times. A much larger clone lies one base from this, so it may be a read error. The V gene is TRBV7-2, the J gene TRBJ1-1; D may be TRBD1 (6 bases). Trimming removed 5 bases from V and 7 bases from J, with 17 bases in between. The CDR3 sequence is 14 residues long. Germline values: CDR1 SGHTA, CDR2 FQGNSA. The CDR3 sequence: CASSTRQVEVEAFF. CDR3 coding DNA: TGTGCCAGCAGCACCAGACAGGTGGAGGTTGAAGCTTTCTTT.

This clonotype showed up many times. The chain couples TRBV25-1 to TRBJ1-1; maybe TRBD1 (5 bases). The V end lost 5 bases, the J end lost 6 bases, and 22 bases lay between the germline ends. Germline V lookup: CDR1 MGHDK, CDR2 SYGVNS. There are 16 residues in the CDR3. CDR3 nucleotides: TGTGCCAGCAGTAACCCGCCGGGGACGGCGGGGTCTGAAGCTTTCTTT. Amino acid sequence: CASSNPPGTAGSEAFF.

This clonotype showed up many times. The chain combines TRBV12-3 or TRBV12-4 with TRBJ1-2; D may be TRBD1 (5 bases). Trimming took 6 bases from V and 2 from J, leaving 16 bases between them. The CDR3 extends over 15 amino acids. Here the CDR3 reads CASSQPRAGNYGYTF. For the CDR3, the DNA is TGTGCCAGCAGCCAGCCCAGGGCCGGGAACTATGGCTACACCTTC.

This clonotype was counted many times. V is TRBV10-2 and J is TRBJ2-1; 10 nucleotides line up with TRBD1. With 6 bases clipped from V and 1 base from J, the junction kept 0 bases outside the gene matches. Germline CDR1 and CDR2: WSHSY and SAAADI. The CDR3 is made up of 14 amino acids. The CDR3 bases are TGCGCCAGCAGGGACAGGGGGTCCTACAATGAGCAGTTCTTC. Protein product: CASRDRGSYNEQFF.

This clonotype was picked up many times. The J gene is TRBJ1-1, the V gene TRBV7-2; D is perhaps TRBD1 (6 bases). Germline values: CDR1 SGHTA, CDR2 FQGNSA. The CDR3 has 15 amino acids. V lost 5 bases, J lost 6 bases, and 19 bases lay in between. In DNA form, the CDR3 reads TGTGCCAGCAGCCAAAGAGGGGGGCGAAGGGCTGAAGCTTTCTTT. It encodes CASSQRGGRRAEAFF.

This clonotype showed up many times. This chain links TRBV4-1 with TRBJ1-5, with D tentatively TRBD1 (6 bases). The CDR3 has 15 residues. The germline gives CDR1 MGHRA, CDR2 YSYEKL. V dropped 4 bases and J dropped 6 bases, with 16 bases sitting between them. The CDR3 DNA reads as TGCGCCAGCAGCCCGGGGCGGACAGACGGTCAGCCCCAGCATTTT. Amino acid sequence: CASSPGRTDGQPQHF.

This clonotype was seen repeatedly, ten times or more. The chain carries TRBV7-6 and TRBJ2-1; a possible D gene is TRBD2 (6 bases). The V and J ends lost 1 base and 12 bases respectively, with 19 bases between them. CDR3 size: 15 residues. Germline loops: CDR1 SGHVS, CDR2 FNYEAQ. The CDR3 coding sequence is TGTGCCAGCAGCTTAGAAAGAGGAGGGCTTGACCGGCAGTTCTTC. The encoded protein is CASSLERGGLDRQFF.

The V gene is TRBV29-1, the J gene TRBJ2-5; 15 nucleotides align to TRBD2. After removal of 6 bases from V and 2 bases from J, the junction contained 1 base not matched to a gene. Per germline, CDR1 SQVTM and CDR2 ANQGSEA. The CDR3 has 14 residues. CDR3 bases: TGCAGCGTAGGACTAGCGGGGGGGCAAGAGACCCAGTACTTC. This sequence encodes CSVGLAGGQETQYF.